This paragraph reports one TCR beta chain. These data come from a study of T cell changes during pregnancy in multiple sclerosis. The germline V and J ends were trimmed by 0 bases and 6 bases, with 12 bases remaining between them. Germline V gene sequence: CDR1 SGHRS, CDR2 YFSETQ. The CDR3 runs 15 residues. The repertoire was sequenced with immunoSEQ multiplex PCR; TCRdb's copy has only in-frame clones and lacks some. The sample lists 60,000 to 70,000 clones; around nine tenths were seen once. The specimen comprised peripheral blood, sampled in the third trimester of pregnancy. The chain carries TRBV5-1 and TRBJ2-2; D not resolved. This clonotype was sampled from a female donor in good health, enrolled as a control in a pregnancy study. DNA of the CDR3: TGCGCCAGCAGCTTGGGGAGCTCGGTTTCCGGGGAGCTGTTTTTT. Protein product: CASSLGSSVSGELFF.